The rows below give T cell receptor beta chains drawn from one sample of a study of blood T cell repertoires in COVID-19. TCRdb's copy holds only in-frame clones and misses some; the assay was immunoSEQ multiplex PCR. The table has fewer than 250,000 clones, around 82% seen once; the top ten hold 2.5% to 3%. Sequencing used peripheral blood. These receptors were obtained from a man aged 45 to 65 with active or convalescent COVID-19. Both conserved end residues are part of each CDR3. Each record gives: clone size, D gene, V gene, J gene, CDR3 DNA, CDR3 protein. A D gene is named only where the DNA matches it firmly. Expanded clones are given a class, and other clones once, few, many or no size at all.

>.|TRBD1|TRBV27|TRBJ1-2
TGTGCCAGCAGTTCCCGACAGGGGAACATCCTTCGGGGCTATGGCTACACCTTC
CASSSRQGNILRGYGYTF
>.|TRBD1|TRBV6-2/TRBV6-3|TRBJ1-1
TGTGCCAGCAGTTCCGTCCTGGGACAGGGAGACACTGAAGCTTTCTTT
CASSSVLGQGDTEAFF
>.|.|TRBV4-1|TRBJ2-7
TGCGCCAGCAGCCATGCTACGGGAGCCGCCTACGAGCAGTACTTC
CASSHATGAAYEQYF
>.|TRBD2|TRBV5-1|TRBJ2-7
TGCGCCAGCAGCTTGGTGGCTAGCGGGCCCTACGAGCAGTACTTC
CASSLVASGPYEQYF
>.|TRBD1|TRBV7-2|TRBJ2-7
TGTGCCAGCAGCGCGTTAACAGGGGGCGGCACCTACGAGCAGTACTTC
CASSALTGGGTYEQYF
>.|TRBD1|TRBV6-1|TRBJ1-4
TGTGCCAGCAGTGAAACCGGGACAGGCTACGAAAAACTGTTTTTT
CASSETGTGYEKLFF
>.|.|TRBV29-1|TRBJ1-2
TGCAGCGCCGGCGGGGGACAAAGGAGCGGCTACACCTTC
CSAGGGQRSGYTF
>.|TRBD2|TRBV10-1|TRBJ2-5
TGCGCCAGCAGTGTCGGGGGGGCGATCGAGACCCAGTACTTC
CASSVGGAIETQYF
>.|TRBD2|TRBV9|TRBJ2-1
TGTGCCAGCAGCGCTGGACTAGCGGGAATGGATGAGCAGTTCTTC
CASSAGLAGMDEQFF
>once|TRBD1|TRBV5-1|TRBJ1-1
TGCGCCAGCAGCTTGGCTTCCGGGACAGGGATCACTGAAGCTTTCTTT
CASSLASGTGITEAFF
>.|TRBD1|TRBV19|TRBJ1-2
TGTGCCAGTAGCCATCGGGACAGGGAGGGGTATGGCTACACCTTC
CASSHRDREGYGYTF
>.|TRBD1|TRBV30|TRBJ1-3
TGTGCCTGGGGAAGACAGGGGGCGGGTGGAAACACCATATATTTT
CAWGRQGAGGNTIYF
>.|.|TRBV18|TRBJ1-3
TGTGCCAGCTCACCCGGGTTTGGGAGTTCTGGAAACACCATATATTTT
CASSPGFGSSGNTIYF
>.|.|TRBV19|TRBJ1-2
TGTGCCAGTAGTATTACGAGCCGCGGGGCAGGAGGCTACACCTTC
CASSITSRGAGGYTF
>.|TRBD1|TRBV6-5|TRBJ1-2
TGTGCCAGCAGCCGACAGGGCCGCTATGGCTACACCTTC
CASSRQGRYGYTF
>.|.|TRBV2|TRBJ1-5
TGTGCCAGCAGTGTAAGACAGAGCAATCAGCCCCAGCATTTT
CASSVRQSNQPQHF
>once|TRBD1|TRBV19|TRBJ1-4
TGTGCCAGTAGTATCCGGACAGGGAAGACTAATGAAAAACTGTTTTTT
CASSIRTGKTNEKLFF
>.|.|TRBV7-2|TRBJ2-1
TGTGCCAGCAGCGCGACAGTTAATGAGCAGTTCTTC
CASSATVNEQFF
>.|.|TRBV11-2|TRBJ1-1
TGTGCCAGCAGCTGGGCGACCTTGAACACTGAAGCTTTCTTT
CASSWATLNTEAFF
>.|.|TRBV15|TRBJ1-2
TGTGCCACCAGCACGGTTGGACTGAACTATGGCTACACCTTC
CATSTVGLNYGYTF
>.|.|TRBV7-2|TRBJ1-6
TGTGCCAGCAGCTTAGGCTACAGGGATTCACCCCTCCACTTT
CASSLGYRDSPLHF
>.|TRBD1|TRBV11-2|TRBJ2-7
TGTGCCAGCAGCCTAACCCAGGGGGCTTTGAACTTC
CASSLTQGALNF
>.|TRBD1|TRBV5-1|TRBJ2-7
TGCGCCAGCAGCCTTCGACAGGGGCGAGAGCAGTACTTC
CASSLRQGREQYF
>.|TRBD1|TRBV7-8|TRBJ1-1
TGTGCCAGCAGCCGCCGGACAGGGAACACTGAAGCTTTCTTT
CASSRRTGNTEAFF
>.|TRBD2|TRBV2|TRBJ2-3
TGTGCCAGCAGTGAATATGCGGGAGCCCACACAGATACGCAGTATTTT
CASSEYAGAHTDTQYF
>.|.|TRBV28|TRBJ2-1
TGTGCCAGCAGTTTACCCCACAGGGTAAATGAGCAGTTCTTC
CASSLPHRVNEQFF
>.|.|TRBV18|TRBJ1-1
TGTGCCAGCTCACCGACAAGTCGGGGGAGGGGTACTGAAGCTTTCTTT
CASSPTSRGRGTEAFF
>.|.|TRBV4-2|TRBJ2-1
TGTGCCAGCAGCCAAGAGGGCGGGTTCTCCTACAATGAGCAGTTCTTC
CASSQEGGFSYNEQFF
>few|TRBD1|TRBV10-3|TRBJ1-2
TGTGCCATCAAGACAGGGAACTATGGCTACACCTTC
CAIKTGNYGYTF
>.|.|TRBV4-2|TRBJ1-4
TGTGCCAGCAGCCAAGGCGGGGGGCCCTTTAGTAATGAAAAACTGTTTTTT
CASSQGGGPFSNEKLFF
>.|.|TRBV10-3|TRBJ1-3
TGTGCCATCAGGATTGAGGGGGGGGAGCCCGGAAACACCATATATTTT
CAIRIEGGEPGNTIYF
>once|.|TRBV4-1|TRBJ2-5
TGCGCCAGCAGCCAGGGGGGGCTCGTCCAAGAGACCCAGTACTTC
CASSQGGLVQETQYF
>.|TRBD1|TRBV7-2|TRBJ1-2
TGTGCCAGCAGCTTAGGACAGGGGGCTTCGGGCGGCTACACCTTC
CASSLGQGASGGYTF
>.|.|TRBV2|TRBJ2-7
TGTGCCAGCGCTTGGGGGCAGGATCGCTACGAGCAGTACTTC
CASAWGQDRYEQYF
>.|TRBD1|TRBV28|TRBJ1-4
TGTGCCAGCAGTAGCCTACAGGGGAATGAAAAACTGTTTTTT
CASSSLQGNEKLFF
>.|.|TRBV28|TRBJ2-7
TGTGCCAGCAGTCCCCTTCCAGGGGTTATCGACGAGCAGTACTTC
CASSPLPGVIDEQYF
>.|.|TRBV6-1|TRBJ2-7
TGTGCCAGCAGTGAGCTGAGGCGGTTTCCCTACGAGCAGTACTTC
CASSELRRFPYEQYF
>.|TRBD1|TRBV27|TRBJ1-6
TGTGCCAGCAGTTTAGGGACAGGGGCCAGTCTTAGGGATTCACCCCTCCACTTT
CASSLGTGASLRDSPLHF